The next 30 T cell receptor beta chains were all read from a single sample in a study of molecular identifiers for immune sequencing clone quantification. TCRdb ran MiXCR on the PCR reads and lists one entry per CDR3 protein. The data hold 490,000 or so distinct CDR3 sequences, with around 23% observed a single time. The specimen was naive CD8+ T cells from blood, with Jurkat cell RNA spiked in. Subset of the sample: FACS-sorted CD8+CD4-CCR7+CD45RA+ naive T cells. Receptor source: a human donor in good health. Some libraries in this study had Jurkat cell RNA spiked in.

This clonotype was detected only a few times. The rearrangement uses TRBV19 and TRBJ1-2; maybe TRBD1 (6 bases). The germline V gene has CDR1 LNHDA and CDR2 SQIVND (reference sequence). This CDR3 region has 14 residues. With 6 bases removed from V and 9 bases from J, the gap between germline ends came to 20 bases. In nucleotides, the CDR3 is TGTGCCAGTAGGAGGAGGACAGAAGTACGGAGCTACACCTTC. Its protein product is CASRRRTEVRSYTF.

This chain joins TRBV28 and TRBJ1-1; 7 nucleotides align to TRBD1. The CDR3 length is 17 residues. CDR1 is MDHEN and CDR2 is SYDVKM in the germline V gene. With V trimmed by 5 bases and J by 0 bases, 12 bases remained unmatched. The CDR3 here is CASSEILPGQLNTEAFF. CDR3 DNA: TGTGCCAGCAGTGAAATTCTCCCGGGACAGCTGAACACTGAAGCTTTCTTT.

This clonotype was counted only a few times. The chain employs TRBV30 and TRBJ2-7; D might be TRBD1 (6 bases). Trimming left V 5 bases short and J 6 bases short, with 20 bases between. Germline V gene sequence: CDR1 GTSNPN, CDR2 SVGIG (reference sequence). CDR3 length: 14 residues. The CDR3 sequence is CAWGVTGLGTEQYF. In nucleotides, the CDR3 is TGTGCCTGGGGGGTAACAGGGCTCGGAACCGAGCAGTACTTC.

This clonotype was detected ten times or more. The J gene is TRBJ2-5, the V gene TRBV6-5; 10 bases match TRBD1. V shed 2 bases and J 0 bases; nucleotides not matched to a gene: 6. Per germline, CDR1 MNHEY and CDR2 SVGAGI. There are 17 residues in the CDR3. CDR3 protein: CASSYGTGAEYQETQYF. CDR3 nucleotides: TGTGCCAGCAGTTACGGGACAGGGGCCGAGTACCAAGAGACCCAGTACTTC.

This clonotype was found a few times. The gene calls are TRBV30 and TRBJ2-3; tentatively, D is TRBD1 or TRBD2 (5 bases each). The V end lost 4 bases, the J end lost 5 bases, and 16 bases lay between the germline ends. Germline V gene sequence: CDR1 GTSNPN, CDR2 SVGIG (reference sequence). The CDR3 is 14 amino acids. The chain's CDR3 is CAWTVGVGQDTQYF. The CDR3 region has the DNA TGTGCCTGGACGGTGGGGGTAGGGCAAGATACGCAGTATTTT.

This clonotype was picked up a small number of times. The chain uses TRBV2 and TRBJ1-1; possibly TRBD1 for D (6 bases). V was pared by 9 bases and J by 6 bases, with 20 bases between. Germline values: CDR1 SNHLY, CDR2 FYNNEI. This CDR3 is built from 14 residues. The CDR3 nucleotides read TGTGCCAGAGGACAGACGCCTTTTGGGGCTGAAGCTTTCTTT. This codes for CARGQTPFGAEAFF. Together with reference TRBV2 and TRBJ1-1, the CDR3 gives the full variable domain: EPEVTQTPSHQVTQMGQEVILRCVPISNHLYFYWYRQILGQKVEFLVSFYNNEISEKSEIFDDQFSVERPDGSNFTLKIRSTKLEDSAMYFCARGQTPFGAEAFFGQGTRLTVV.

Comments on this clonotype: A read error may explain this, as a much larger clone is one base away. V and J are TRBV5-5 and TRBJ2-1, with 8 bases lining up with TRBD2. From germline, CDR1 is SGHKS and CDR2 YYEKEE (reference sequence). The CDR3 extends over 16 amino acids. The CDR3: CAGSLEERGRYNEQFF. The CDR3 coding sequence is TGTGCCGGCAGCTTGGAAGAGCGGGGGAGATACAATGAGCAGTTCTTC.

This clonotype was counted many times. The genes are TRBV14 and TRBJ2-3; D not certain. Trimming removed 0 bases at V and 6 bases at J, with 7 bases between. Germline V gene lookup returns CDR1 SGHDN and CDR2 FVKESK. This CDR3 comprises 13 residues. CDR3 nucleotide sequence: TGTGCCAGCAGCCAAGAGGAGCACGATACGCAGTATTTT. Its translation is CASSQEEHDTQYF.

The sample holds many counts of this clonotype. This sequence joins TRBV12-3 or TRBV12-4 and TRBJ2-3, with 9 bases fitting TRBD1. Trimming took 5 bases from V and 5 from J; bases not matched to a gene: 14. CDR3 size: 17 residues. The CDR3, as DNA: TGTGCCAGCAGTCCAATAGTCGCGGGACAGGGTGTAGATACGCAGTATTTT. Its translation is CASSPIVAGQGVDTQYF.

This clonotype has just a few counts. The CDR3 nucleotides read TGCGCCAGCAGCCAAACTCTTCCGGGACAGGATTTAGGAAGTCAGCCCCAGCATTTT. Protein product: CASSQTLPGQDLGSQPQHF. The chain links TRBV4-1 to TRBJ1-5; 8 positions agree with TRBD1. CDR3 length equals 19 residues. Unmatched junction bases numbered 18, after V lost 2 bases and J lost 6 bases. CDR1 MGHRA and CDR2 YSYEKL come from the germline V gene.

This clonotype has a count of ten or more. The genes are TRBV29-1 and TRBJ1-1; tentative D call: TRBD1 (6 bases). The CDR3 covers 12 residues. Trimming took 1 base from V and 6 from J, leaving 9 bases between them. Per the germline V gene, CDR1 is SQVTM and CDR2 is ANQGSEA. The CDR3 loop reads CSVEAQGPEAFF. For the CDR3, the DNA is TGCAGCGTTGAAGCTCAGGGGCCTGAAGCTTTCTTT.

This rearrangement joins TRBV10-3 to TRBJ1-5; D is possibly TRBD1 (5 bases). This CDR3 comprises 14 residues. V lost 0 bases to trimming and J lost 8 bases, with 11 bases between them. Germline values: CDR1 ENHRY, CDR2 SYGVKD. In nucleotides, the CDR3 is TGTGCCATCAGTGAGTCTGGGGGAGCCGAGCCCCAGCATTTT. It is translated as CAISESGGAEPQHF.

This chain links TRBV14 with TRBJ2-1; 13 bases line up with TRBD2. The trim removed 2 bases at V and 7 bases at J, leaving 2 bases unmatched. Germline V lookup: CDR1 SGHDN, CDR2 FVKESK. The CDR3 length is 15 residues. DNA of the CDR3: TGTGCCAGCAGCCAATGGACTAGCGGGAGTAATGAGCAGTTCTTC. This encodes CASSQWTSGSNEQFF.

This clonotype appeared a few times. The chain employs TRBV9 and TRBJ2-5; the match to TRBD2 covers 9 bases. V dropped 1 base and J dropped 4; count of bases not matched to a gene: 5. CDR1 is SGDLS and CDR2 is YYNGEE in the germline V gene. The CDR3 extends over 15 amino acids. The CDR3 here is CASSVLAGYGETQYF. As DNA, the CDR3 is TGTGCCAGCAGCGTACTAGCGGGATACGGAGAGACCCAGTACTTC.

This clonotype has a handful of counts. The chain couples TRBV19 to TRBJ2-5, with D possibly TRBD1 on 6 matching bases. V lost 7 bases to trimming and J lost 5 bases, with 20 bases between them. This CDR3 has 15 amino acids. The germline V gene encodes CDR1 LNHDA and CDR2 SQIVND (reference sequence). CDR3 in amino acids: CASTPTSRGYETQYF. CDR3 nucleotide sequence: TGTGCCAGTACCCCCACCAGCAGGGGTTATGAGACCCAGTACTTC. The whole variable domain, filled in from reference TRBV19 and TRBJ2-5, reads DGGITQSPKYLFRKEGQNVTLSCEQNLNHDAMYWYRQDPGQGLRLIYYSQIVNDFQKGDIAEGYSVSREKKESFPLTVTSAQKNPTAFYLCASTPTSRGYETQYFGPGTRLLVL.

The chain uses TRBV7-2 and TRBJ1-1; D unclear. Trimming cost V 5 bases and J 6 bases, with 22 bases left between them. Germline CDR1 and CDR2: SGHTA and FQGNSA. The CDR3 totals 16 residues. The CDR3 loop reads CASSPPPKSGRAEAFF. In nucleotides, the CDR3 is TGTGCCAGCAGCCCGCCCCCGAAATCTGGACGCGCTGAAGCTTTCTTT.

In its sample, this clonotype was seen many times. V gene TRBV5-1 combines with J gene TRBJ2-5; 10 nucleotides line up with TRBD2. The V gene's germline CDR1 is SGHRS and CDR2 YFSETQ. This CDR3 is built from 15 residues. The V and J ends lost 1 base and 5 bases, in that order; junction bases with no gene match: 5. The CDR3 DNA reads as TGCGCCAGCAGCTTGAATGGGGGACTAGCGGAGACCCAGTACTTC. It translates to CASSLNGGLAETQYF.

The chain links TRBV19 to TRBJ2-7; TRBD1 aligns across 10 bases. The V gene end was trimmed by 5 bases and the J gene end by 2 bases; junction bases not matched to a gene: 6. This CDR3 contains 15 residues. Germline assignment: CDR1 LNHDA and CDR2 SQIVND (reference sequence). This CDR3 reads CASSVGTGVAYEQYF. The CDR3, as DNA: TGTGCCAGTAGTGTCGGGACAGGGGTGGCCTACGAGCAGTACTTC.

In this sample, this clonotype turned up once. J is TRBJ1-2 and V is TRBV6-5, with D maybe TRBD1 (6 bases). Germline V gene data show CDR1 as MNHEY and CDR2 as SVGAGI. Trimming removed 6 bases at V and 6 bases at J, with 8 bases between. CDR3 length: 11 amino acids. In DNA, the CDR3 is TGTGCCAGCAGGCACAGGGATGGCTACACCTTC. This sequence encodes CASRHRDGYTF.

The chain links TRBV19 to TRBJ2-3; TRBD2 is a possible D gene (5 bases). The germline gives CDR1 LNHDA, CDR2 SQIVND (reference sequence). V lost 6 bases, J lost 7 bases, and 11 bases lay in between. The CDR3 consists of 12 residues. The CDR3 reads CASRDSRNTQYF. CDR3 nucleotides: TGTGCCAGTAGGGACTCAAGAAATACGCAGTATTTT.

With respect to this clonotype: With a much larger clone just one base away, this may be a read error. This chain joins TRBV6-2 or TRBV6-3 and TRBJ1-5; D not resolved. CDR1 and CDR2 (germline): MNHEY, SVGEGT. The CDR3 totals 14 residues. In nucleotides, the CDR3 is TGTGTCAGCAGATTGACGGGAAACAATCAGCCCCAGCATTTT. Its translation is CVSRLTGNNQPQHF.

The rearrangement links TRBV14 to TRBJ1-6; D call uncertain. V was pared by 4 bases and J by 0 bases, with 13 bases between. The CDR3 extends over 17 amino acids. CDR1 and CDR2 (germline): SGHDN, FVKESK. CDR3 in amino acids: CASSPKTLSSYNSPLHF. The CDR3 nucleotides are TGTGCCAGCAGCCCGAAGACACTGAGCTCCTATAATTCACCCCTCCACTTT.

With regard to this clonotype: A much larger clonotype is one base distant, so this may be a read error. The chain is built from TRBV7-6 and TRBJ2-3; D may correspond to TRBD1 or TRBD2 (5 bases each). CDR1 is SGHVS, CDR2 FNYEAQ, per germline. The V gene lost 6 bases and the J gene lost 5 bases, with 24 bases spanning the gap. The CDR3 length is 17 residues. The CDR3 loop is CASSGDRGRIVGDTQYF. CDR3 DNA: TGTGCCAGCAGTGGAGACCGGGGCAGGATAGTGGGAGATACGCAGTATTTT.

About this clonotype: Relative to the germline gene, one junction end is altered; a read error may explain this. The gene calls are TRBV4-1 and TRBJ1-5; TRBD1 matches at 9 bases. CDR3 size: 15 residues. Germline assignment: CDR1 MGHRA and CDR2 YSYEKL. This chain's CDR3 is CATSPTDRGDQPQHF. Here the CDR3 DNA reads TGCGCCACCAGCCCCACGGACAGGGGAGACCAGCCCCAGCATTTT.

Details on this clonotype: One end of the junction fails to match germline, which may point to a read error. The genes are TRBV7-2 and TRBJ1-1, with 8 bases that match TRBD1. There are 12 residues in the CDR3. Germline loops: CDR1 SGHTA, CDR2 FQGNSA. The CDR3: CVSSDRGTEAFF. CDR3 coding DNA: TGTGTCAGCAGCGACAGGGGTACTGAAGCTTTCTTT.

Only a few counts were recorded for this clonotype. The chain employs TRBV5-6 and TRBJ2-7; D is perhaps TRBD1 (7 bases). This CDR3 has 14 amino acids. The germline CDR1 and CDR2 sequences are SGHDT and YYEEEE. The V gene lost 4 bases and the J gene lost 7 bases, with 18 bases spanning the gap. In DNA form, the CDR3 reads TGTGCCAGCAGCCTAGGACAGGAACGGGGGGAGCAGTACTTC. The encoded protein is CASSLGQERGEQYF.

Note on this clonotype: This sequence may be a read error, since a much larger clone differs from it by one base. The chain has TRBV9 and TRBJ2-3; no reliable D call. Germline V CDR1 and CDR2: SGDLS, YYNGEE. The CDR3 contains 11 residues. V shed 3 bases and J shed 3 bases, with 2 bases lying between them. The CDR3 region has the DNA TGTGCCAGCAGCGAGACAGATACGCAGTATTTT. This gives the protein CASSETDTQYF.

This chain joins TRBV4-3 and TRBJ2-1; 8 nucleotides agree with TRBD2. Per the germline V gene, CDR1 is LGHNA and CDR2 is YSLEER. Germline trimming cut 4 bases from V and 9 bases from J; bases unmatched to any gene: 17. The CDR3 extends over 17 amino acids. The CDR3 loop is CASSPLWPAGATLEQFF. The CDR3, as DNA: TGCGCCAGCAGCCCCCTCTGGCCAGCGGGGGCCACCCTTGAGCAGTTCTTC.

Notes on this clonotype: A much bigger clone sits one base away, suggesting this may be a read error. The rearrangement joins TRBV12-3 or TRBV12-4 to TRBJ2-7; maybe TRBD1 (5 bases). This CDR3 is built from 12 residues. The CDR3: CASRGPSHEQYF. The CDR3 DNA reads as TGTGCCAGCAGGGGGCCCTCCCACGAGCAGTACTTC.

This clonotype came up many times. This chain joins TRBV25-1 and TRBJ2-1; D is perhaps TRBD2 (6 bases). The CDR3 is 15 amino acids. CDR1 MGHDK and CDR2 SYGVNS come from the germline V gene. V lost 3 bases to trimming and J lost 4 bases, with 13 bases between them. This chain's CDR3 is CASSDEGGKYNEQFF. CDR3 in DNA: TGTGCCAGCAGTGATGAGGGCGGGAAGTACAATGAGCAGTTCTTC.